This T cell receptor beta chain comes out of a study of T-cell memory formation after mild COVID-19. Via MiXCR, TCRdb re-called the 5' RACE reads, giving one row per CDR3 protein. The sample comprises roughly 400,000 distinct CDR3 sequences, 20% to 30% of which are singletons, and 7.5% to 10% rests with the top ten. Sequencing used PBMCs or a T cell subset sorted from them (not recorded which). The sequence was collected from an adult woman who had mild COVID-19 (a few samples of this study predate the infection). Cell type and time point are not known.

As DNA, the CDR3 is TGTGCCAGCAGAGGGACAAGCGCGGCCCTGGACGAGCAGTACTTC. Translated: CASRGTSAALDEQYF. The V and J genes are TRBV19 and TRBJ2-7; a possible D gene is TRBD1 (6 bases). CDR1 LNHDA and CDR2 SQIVND come from the germline V gene (reference sequence). There are 15 residues in the CDR3. The V gene lost 9 bases and the J gene lost 5 bases, with 23 bases spanning the gap.